This TCR beta chain is drawn from a study of naive and memory T cell subsets. Blood and skin TCR RNA was reverse transcribed with alpha and beta constant primers. Four PCR rounds used nested alpha and beta constant region primers plus the SP2 primer. TCRdb reprocessed the UMI-ligation and nested PCR reads with MiXCR, giving one entry per CDR3 protein. The sample shows 15,000 to 20,000 distinct CDR3 sequences, 8% to 10% of them seen only once. Treatment given: skin biopsy from PPD injection site in Mantoux-positive individual. Input was roughly 1 to 1000 ng of DNase-treated total RNA without cell sorting. The library had UMIs added by 3' ligation of an oligonucleotide to TCR cDNA. Individuals with a positive Mantoux test gave biopsies from PPD-injected skin. The germline gives CDR1 KGHDR, CDR2 SFDVKD. There are 16 residues in the CDR3. The junction had 6 bases not matched to a gene; V was cut back by 3 bases and J by 1 base.

Here the sequenced sample was skin, taken from a tuberculin skin test site. J is TRBJ2-3 and V is TRBV24-1; 7 positions match TRBD2. The clonotype comes from an adult in good health. CDR3 nucleotides: TGTGCCACCAGTGATCTACTTCTAGCGGGCACAGATACGCAGTATTTT. As protein: CATSDLLLAGTDTQYF.